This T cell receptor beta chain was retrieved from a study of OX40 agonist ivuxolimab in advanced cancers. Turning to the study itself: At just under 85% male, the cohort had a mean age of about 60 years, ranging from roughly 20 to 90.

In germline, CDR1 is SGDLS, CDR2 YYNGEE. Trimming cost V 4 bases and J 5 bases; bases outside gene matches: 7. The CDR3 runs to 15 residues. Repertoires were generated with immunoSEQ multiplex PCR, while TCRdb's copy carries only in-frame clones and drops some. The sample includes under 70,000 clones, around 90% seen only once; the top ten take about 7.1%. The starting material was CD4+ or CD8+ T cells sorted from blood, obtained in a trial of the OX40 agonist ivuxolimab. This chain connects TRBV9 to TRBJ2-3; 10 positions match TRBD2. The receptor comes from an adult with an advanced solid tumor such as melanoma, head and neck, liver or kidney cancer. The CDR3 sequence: CASSPAGGWGDTQYF. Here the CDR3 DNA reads TGTGCCAGCAGCCCAGCGGGGGGGTGGGGAGATACGCAGTATTTT.